Following are 17 T cell receptor beta chains from one sample sequenced in a study of vaccination and CD4 T cells after COVID-19. Sequencing of the DNA from cultured CD4+ T cells was carried out with the Oncomine TCR Beta short-read assay. TCRdb reprocessed the PCR reads via MiXCR and lists one record per CDR3 protein. The top ten clones hold 20% of a sample with several thousand distinct CDR3 sequences, about 39% of them seen once. Their antigen targets remain unknown. Indicated treatment: roughly nine-day PBMC culture with coronavirus spike peptide pools or control peptides (ViraFEST assay). CD4+ T cells of the unexposed donor were collected before the COVID-19 pandemic (2011-2018). Sequenced input: CD4+ T cells from blood, cultured in vitro. Source of these receptors: a human donor in good health.

CDR3 DNA: TGTGCCAGCAGTGAAGGTTTGCGGCCCCAGCATTTT. This encodes CASSEGLRPQHF. The V and J genes are TRBV25-1 and TRBJ1-5; D is unresolved. Germline CDR1 reads MGHDK; CDR2 reads SYGVNS. The CDR3 is made up of 12 amino acids. Trimming pared 2 bases from V and 9 bases from J, leaving 8 bases between.

The chain employs TRBV7-9 and TRBJ2-3; TRBD1 agrees at 7 bases. The CDR3 runs to 15 residues. J gave up 2 bases and V 1 base, and 3 bases lay outside the gene matches. The germline V gene has CDR1 SEHNR and CDR2 FQNEAQ (reference sequence). The chain's CDR3 is CASSLGQGLTDTQYF. The CDR3 DNA sequence: TGTGCCAGCAGCTTAGGACAGGGCCTCACAGATACGCAGTATTTT.

The chain links TRBV12-3 or TRBV12-4 to TRBJ2-5, with 11 bases aligning to TRBD2. Trimming removed 5 bases from V and 2 bases from J; junction bases left unmatched: 4. The CDR3 consists of 15 residues. CDR3 coding DNA: TGTGCCAGCAGTCTTAGCGGGGGGGCACAAGAGACCCAGTACTTC. Translated, it gives CASSLSGGAQETQYF.

This clonotype was seen more than once but under ten times. V and J are TRBV7-8 and TRBJ2-3; 8 positions agree with TRBD2. V shed 1 base and J 2 bases; nucleotides not matched to a gene: 8. The CDR3 runs 17 residues. Germline CDR1 SGHVS, CDR2 FQNEAQ. This CDR3 is CASSLGGTRGITDTQYF. CDR3 coding DNA: TGTGCCAGCAGCTTAGGGGGGACTAGGGGGATCACAGATACGCAGTATTTT.

The J gene is TRBJ2-2, the V gene TRBV4-1, with 7 bases identical to TRBD2. In germline, CDR1 is MGHRA, CDR2 YSYEKL. The junction had 4 bases not matched to a gene; V was cut back by 0 bases and J by 0 bases. This CDR3 has 17 residues. CDR3 in amino acids: CASSQDPSGANTGELFF. CDR3 sequence (DNA): TGCGCCAGCAGCCAAGATCCTAGCGGCGCGAACACCGGGGAGCTGTTTTTT.

This clonotype was found a few times. This rearrangement joins TRBV20-1 to TRBJ2-6; D ambiguous. The CDR3 has 16 amino acids. The V gene's germline CDR1 is DFQATT and CDR2 SNEGSKA (reference sequence). Deletions cut 0 bases from V and 2 bases from J, with 11 bases between. In DNA form, the CDR3 reads TGCAGTGCTAGAGATCACGGTGGGCCTGGGGCCAACGTCCTGACTTTC. Its protein product is CSARDHGGPGANVLTF.

This chain connects TRBV7-9 to TRBJ2-3; 7 bases agree with TRBD2. This CDR3 is built from 17 residues. After removal of 1 base from V and 1 base from J, the junction contained 8 bases not matched to a gene. CDR1 SEHNR and CDR2 FQNEAQ come from the germline V gene (reference sequence). The CDR3, as DNA: TGTGCCAGCAGCTTAGGAAATCTAGCGGATGGCACAGATACGCAGTATTTT. Amino acids: CASSLGNLADGTDTQYF.

The chain is built from TRBV12-3 or TRBV12-4 and TRBJ1-1; 7 bases fit TRBD1. V lost 5 bases and J lost 1; bases outside the gene matches: 10. The CDR3 has 16 residues. CDR3 region: CASSPRTGVGNTEAFF. The CDR3 nucleotides read TGTGCCAGCAGTCCCAGAACAGGGGTTGGGAACACTGAAGCTTTCTTT.

The chain carries TRBV7-8 and TRBJ1-1; D not certain. V lost 2 bases and J 7 bases, leaving 11 bases between the germline ends. This CDR3 contains 13 residues. Looked up from germline, CDR1 is SGHVS and CDR2 is FQNEAQ. CDR3 residues: CASSLKPSVEAFF. The CDR3 DNA reads TGTGCCAGCAGCTTAAAGCCCTCCGTTGAAGCTTTCTTT.

The chain carries TRBV10-3 and TRBJ1-4; the D gene is possibly TRBD1 (5 bases). Trimming pared 7 bases from V and 4 bases from J, leaving 10 bases between. The CDR3 has 13 residues. From germline, CDR1 is ENHRY and CDR2 SYGVKD. The chain's CDR3 is CAINRQSNEKLFF. The DNA of the CDR3 is TGTGCCATCAATCGACAGAGTAATGAAAAACTGTTTTTT.

V usage is TRBV5-5 and J usage is TRBJ1-5; a possible D gene is TRBD1 (5 bases). The germline CDR1 and CDR2 sequences are SGHKS and YYEKEE (reference sequence). The V and J ends lost 0 bases and 6 bases respectively, with 10 bases between them. The CDR3 spans 14 residues. CDR3 sequence (DNA): TGTGCCAGCAGCTTGGGTGGGGGGGGTCAGCCCCAGCATTTT. It codes for CASSLGGGGQPQHF. The full variable domain, with the rest looked up from reference TRBV5-5 and TRBJ1-5, is DAGVTQSPTHLIKTRGQQVTLRCSPISGHKSVSWYQQVLGQGPQFIFQYYEKEERGRGNFPDRFSARQFPNYSSELNVNALLLGDSALYLCASSLGGGGQPQHFGDGTRLSIL.

This clonotype was picked up one time. The chain employs TRBV19 and TRBJ2-2, with 8 bases that match TRBD1. The CDR3 extends over 13 amino acids. J was trimmed by 6 bases and V by 3 bases; bases with no gene match: 0. CDR1 is LNHDA, CDR2 SQIVND, per germline (reference sequence). As DNA, the CDR3 is TGTGCCAGTAGTATCAGGGGGCCCGGGGAGCTGTTTTTT. Encoded protein: CASSIRGPGELFF.

The chain uses TRBV7-2 and TRBJ2-5, with D uncertain. CDR3 length: 14 amino acids. Looked up from germline, CDR1 is SGHTA and CDR2 is FQGNSA. V was shortened by 9 bases and J by 4 bases, with 18 bases between the two germline ends. The CDR3: CASGSGGIRETQYF. The CDR3 nucleotides read TGTGCCAGTGGGTCAGGCGGAATCAGAGAGACCCAGTACTTC.

V is TRBV6-1 and J is TRBJ2-1, with a possible D match to TRBD2 (5 bases). Germline V gene sequence: CDR1 MNHNS, CDR2 SASEGT. The CDR3 covers 19 residues. Trimming cost V 5 bases and J 0 bases, with 23 bases left between them. The CDR3 DNA is TGTGCCAGCAGTCCCTACCTGCGAGGGCAGCCGAGCTCCTACAATGAGCAGTTCTTC. Encoded protein: CASSPYLRGQPSSYNEQFF.

CDR3 sequence (DNA): TGCAGTGCGCCGACAGTTGGGTACACTGAAGCTTTCTTT. This translates into CSAPTVGYTEAFF. The rearrangement uses TRBV20-1 and TRBJ1-1, with D perhaps TRBD1 (5 bases). The V gene lost 6 bases and the J gene lost 3 bases, with 14 bases spanning the gap. The germline V gene has CDR1 DFQATT and CDR2 SNEGSKA (reference sequence). This CDR3 spans 13 amino acids.

This clonotype was recorded once. The chain uses TRBV20-1 and TRBJ1-5; unclear D gene. The CDR3 contains 12 residues. V lost 5 bases and J 0 bases, leaving 5 bases between the germline ends. Germline V CDR1 and CDR2: DFQATT, SNEGSKA (reference sequence). The CDR3 DNA follows: TGCAGTGCTGCCCATAGCAATCAGCCCCAGCATTTT. This translates into CSAAHSNQPQHF.

This clonotype was seen more than once but under ten times. The chain carries TRBV10-3 and TRBJ1-5; D may be TRBD1 (5 bases). The V end was cut by 4 bases, the J end by 7 bases, with 11 bases between. The CDR3 runs 13 residues. Germline V gives CDR1 ENHRY, CDR2 SYGVKD. The DNA of the CDR3 is TGTGCCATCAGTGGGGAGGGGTTCCAGCCCCAGCATTTT. Protein: CAISGEGFQPQHF.